Below are 18 T cell receptor beta chains sequenced from a single sample in a study of CXCR3-negative and CXCR3-positive naive CD8 T cells. Study-wide results and limits: Greater hydrophobicity was found in TRB CDR3s of CXCR3-positive naive cells than of CXCR3-negative naive cells.

The study made its TRB cDNA libraries by 5' RACE, adding UMI labels. TCRdb reworked the 5' RACE reads into one entry per CDR3 protein, no DNA. The specimen's table records 55,000 to 75,000 distinct CDR3 sequences. The antigens these receptors bind are not known. Specimen: naive CXCR3+ CD8+ T cells from blood. The subset was: CD45RO-CCR7+CD27+CD95- naive CD8+ T cells expressing CXCR3 (TNR3+). All receptors come from a human donor in good health. Some clones in this sample may be carry-over from other donors' samples.

The chain links TRBV6-4 to TRBJ1-1. The CDR3 has 16 residues. Per the germline V gene, CDR1 is MRHNA and CDR2 is SNTAGT. CDR3 sequence: CASSESGGQVVTEAFF.

The V call is TRBV4-2, the J call TRBJ2-2; without DNA, the TCRdb call of TRBD1 cannot be checked. Germline CDR1 LGHNA, CDR2 YNFKEQ. The CDR3 totals 14 residues. CDR3 residues: CASKGTGSTGELFF.

The CDR3 sequence: CASSRRPNTGELFF. The V gene is TRBV7-3, the J gene TRBJ2-2. The germline CDR1 and CDR2 sequences are SGHTA and FQGTGA. The CDR3 totals 14 residues.

V gene TRBV27 combines with J gene TRBJ2-7. The CDR3 runs to 14 residues. Germline assignment: CDR1 MNHEY and CDR2 SMNVEV (reference sequence). CDR3 sequence reads: CASSLSSPYYEQYF.

This chain connects TRBV28 to TRBJ2-5; the D call of TRBD2 rests on TCRdb alone, since no DNA is present to check it. This CDR3 is built from 19 residues. CDR1 is MDHEN and CDR2 is SYDVKM in the germline V gene. The CDR3 sequence: CASSSMSRTSGDLQETQYF.

The rearrangement uses TRBV20-1 and TRBJ2-3; no DNA is available, so the TRBD1 call from TCRdb remains unchecked. This CDR3 is 12 amino acids long. Germline V gives CDR1 DFQATT, CDR2 SNEGSKA (reference sequence). The CDR3 reads CSAPEGPDTQYF.

The genes are TRBV3-1 and TRBJ2-4. This CDR3 has 15 amino acids. Germline CDR1 LGHDT, CDR2 YNNKEL (reference sequence). The chain's CDR3 is CASSQDLGSVVIQYF.

The J gene is TRBJ2-1, the V gene TRBV12-3 or TRBV12-4; TCRdb calls TRBD1, which cannot be checked without DNA. The CDR3 consists of 17 residues. CDR3 protein: CASSPDPDRVTDNEQFF.

V is TRBV7-9 and J is TRBJ2-7; TCRdb's D call of TRBD2 is untestable without DNA. Germline CDR1 SEHNR, CDR2 FQNEAQ (reference sequence). The CDR3 consists of 17 residues. CDR3: CASSPRGPTGDSYEQYF.

The rearrangement links TRBV7-2 to TRBJ2-5. CDR3 size: 12 residues. Germline assignment: CDR1 SGHTA and CDR2 FQGNSA. CDR3 region: CASSPRERTQYF.

The rearrangement links TRBV7-3 to TRBJ1-2; as DNA is missing, the TRBD1 call by TCRdb cannot be tested. CDR1 and CDR2 from the germline V gene are SGHTA and FQGTGA. The length of the CDR3 is 15 residues. CDR3 protein: CASSLRPQEDDGYTF.

The chain links TRBV15 to TRBJ2-1; TCRdb's D call of TRBD2 is untestable without DNA. CDR3 length: 16 amino acids. Germline V gives CDR1 LNHNV, CDR2 YYDKDF (reference sequence). Here the CDR3 reads CATSRGGAGGLNEQFF.

The chain joins TRBV4-1 to TRBJ1-2; TCRdb lists TRBD1, though no DNA is available to test this call. Germline values: CDR1 MGHRA, CDR2 YSYEKL. There are 14 residues in the CDR3. CDR3 sequence reads: CASSQGGPSYGYTF.

The chain joins TRBV20-1 to TRBJ2-7; TCRdb selects TRBD1, and the lack of DNA leaves this call unchecked. The germline CDR1 and CDR2 sequences are DFQATT and SNEGSKA (reference sequence). The CDR3 covers 13 residues. The CDR3 protein is CSAPDREAGEQYF.

V and J are TRBV10-3 and TRBJ2-7. Germline CDR1 and CDR2: ENHRY and SYGVKD. The CDR3 is 12 amino acids. CDR3 protein: CAISENWGEQYF.

The rearrangement joins TRBV13 to TRBJ1-2; TCRdb calls TRBD1, which cannot be checked without DNA. CDR1 PRHDT and CDR2 FYEKMQ come from the germline V gene (reference sequence). This CDR3 has 16 residues. The CDR3 here is CASSLAVRQGKDGYTF.

V and J are TRBV10-1 and TRBJ2-5. This CDR3 is 12 amino acids long. The V gene's germline CDR1 is WNHNN and CDR2 SYGVQD (reference sequence). CDR3: CASSESGETQYF.

The chain is built from TRBV12-3 or TRBV12-4 and TRBJ2-1. The CDR3 spans 12 residues. CDR3 residues: CASSFFGNEQFF.